A selection of T cell receptor beta chains follows, all from one sample in a study of cytomegalovirus exposure and HLA in healthy donors. Generated by immunoSEQ multiplex PCR, the TCRdb table keeps only in-frame clones and is missing some. The table shows about 150,000 clones, with around two thirds occurring only once. Sequencing input: PBMCs. These receptors were obtained from a woman aged 60 to 75 in good health and CMV-seropositive. CDR3s include the opening cysteine and the closing phenylalanine or tryptophan. Each record gives: J gene, V gene, clone size, D gene, CDR3 DNA, CDR3 protein. A D gene is named only where the DNA matches it firmly. Rows give clone size only sometimes, using once, few, many, or a class for an expanded clone.

J: TRBJ1-5
V: TRBV2
size: NA
D: NA
DNA: TGTGCCAGCAGACCTTCGGACAGCCTTAATCAGCCCCAGCATTTT
CDR3: CASRPSDSLNQPQHF

J: TRBJ1-1
V: TRBV9
size: few
D: TRBD1
DNA: TGTGCCAGCAGCGGACCACAGGGGGGAACTGAAGCTTTCTTT
CDR3: CASSGPQGGTEAFF

J: TRBJ1-1
V: TRBV5-6
size: few
D: NA
DNA: TGTGCCAGCAGCTTGTTAGGGGGTCAGGACGCTGAAGCTTTCTTT
CDR3: CASSLLGGQDAEAFF

J: TRBJ1-1
V: TRBV5-4
size: NA
D: NA
DNA: TGTGCCAGCAGATTATCCCCGGACCGGGGGAACACTGAAGCTTTCTTT
CDR3: CASRLSPDRGNTEAFF

J: TRBJ2-7
V: TRBV25-1
size: NA
D: TRBD1
DNA: TGTGCCAGCAGACCCATAGGGGGACAGGGGATCTACGAGCAGTACTTC
CDR3: CASRPIGGQGIYEQYF

J: TRBJ1-4
V: TRBV9
size: NA
D: NA
DNA: TGTGCCAGCAGCCCCCCCGGGACACTTAATGAAAAACTGTTTTTT
CDR3: CASSPPGTLNEKLFF

J: TRBJ1-2
V: TRBV9
size: NA
D: NA
DNA: TGTGCCAGCAGCGTAGACAATAACTATGGCTACACCTTC
CDR3: CASSVDNNYGYTF

J: TRBJ2-7
V: TRBV13
size: NA
D: NA
DNA: TGTGCCAGCAGCTTAAGGGGCCTCTCCCACGAGCAGTACTTC
CDR3: CASSLRGLSHEQYF

J: TRBJ1-4
V: TRBV5-1
size: NA
D: TRBD1
DNA: TGCGCCAGCAGCTTGGCCACAGGGGGACTTGGGGAAAAACTGTTTTTT
CDR3: CASSLATGGLGEKLFF

J: TRBJ2-2
V: TRBV11-1
size: NA
D: NA
DNA: TGTGCCAGCAGCTCCGTTAACACCGGGGAGCTGTTTTTT
CDR3: CASSSVNTGELFF

J: TRBJ1-5
V: TRBV19
size: NA
D: TRBD1
DNA: TGTGCCAGTAGGAACGAAGACAGGGTGCCATTAAGCAATCAGCCCCAGCATTTT
CDR3: CASRNEDRVPLSNQPQHF

J: TRBJ1-1
V: TRBV2
size: NA
D: NA
DNA: TGTGCCAGCAGGAGCGAGGGCGTTGAAGCTTTCTTT
CDR3: CASRSEGVEAFF

J: TRBJ1-2
V: TRBV25-1
size: NA
D: TRBD1
DNA: TGTGCCAGCAGTGGCTTCTACAGGGGAGCTAACTATGGCTACACCTTC
CDR3: CASSGFYRGANYGYTF

J: TRBJ1-5
V: TRBV2
size: NA
D: NA
DNA: TGTGCCAGCAGTGGGCCAGGAGGGCAGCCCCAGCATTTT
CDR3: CASSGPGGQPQHF

J: TRBJ1-1
V: TRBV7-3
size: few
D: NA
DNA: TGTGCCAGCAGTGCGGGGAACACTGAAGCTTTCTTT
CDR3: CASSAGNTEAFF